This TCR beta chain was profiled in a study of blood T cell repertoires in COVID-19. Only in-frame clones appear in the TCRdb table, and some are missing; sequencing was by immunoSEQ multiplex PCR. The sample carries 150,000 to 200,000 clones, about nine tenths recorded once. V shed 5 bases and J 6 bases; nucleotides not matched to a gene: 10. Germline lookup yields CDR1 LNHDA and CDR2 SQIVND (reference sequence). The CDR3 runs 16 residues. The receptor comes from a man aged 60 to 75 with acute or convalescent COVID-19. Sequenced sample: peripheral blood. V is TRBV19 and J is TRBJ1-6; 7 nucleotides agree with TRBD1. DNA of the CDR3: TGTGCCAGTAGTGAGCGGACAGGCCAATTTAATTCACCCCTCCACTTT. This gives the protein CASSERTGQFNSPLHF.